This T cell receptor (beta chain) is drawn from a study of T cell repertoires in cytomegalovirus infection (dated by TCRdb to 2018 to 2020). As for the study more broadly: Donor HLA type was relevant to the analysis, because carriage of CMV infection together with the matching HLA type was indicated by public TCR beta signatures.

As regards this clonotype: Which antigen it targets is not known. No much larger clone exists at a distance of one base, and base qualities are not known.

Here is what the overall study found, with its caveats: The ex vivo response was dominated by HLA-C-restricted CMV-specific TCR beta clonotypes, which also provided the single most frequent clonotype in two of eight donors. Carriers of CMV infection plus the relevant HLA type were discriminated by the cumulative frequency of public TCR beta family members in the study cohort and in an independent roughly 370-donor cohort.

Sequencing instrument: Illumina HiSeq 1500. The public reads were run again by TCRdb, first through fastp at Q25 and then through MiXCR, and only productive beta chains were kept. All rows with the same CDR3 protein become a single entry with the most common DNA and genes. The sample table lists around 240,000 distinct CDR3 sequences, roughly 20% of them with a count of one. The ten largest clones add up to over 15% of the sample. Material: CD8+ T cells from PBMCs. This receptor was identified in a human donor in good health (CMV status not recorded). Some clones in this sample may be carry-over from other donors' samples.

The DNA sequence is as follows: TGTGCCAGCAGTTACCGAGGGACAGGGGATCGGGTACCCCTCCACTTT. Its product reads: CASSYRGTGDRVPLHF. The chain was built from TRBV6-6 and TRBJ1-6; 10 of the junction bases match TRBD1. CDR1 and CDR2 are read off the germline V gene (reference sequence) as MNHNY and SVGAGI. From cysteine to phenylalanine, the CDR3 is 16 amino acids long. Kept here is only the CDR3 DNA, which spans 48 bases and is read in frame from base 1. Here V drops 2 bases and J drops 12 bases, and the junction holds 10 bases not matched to any gene.